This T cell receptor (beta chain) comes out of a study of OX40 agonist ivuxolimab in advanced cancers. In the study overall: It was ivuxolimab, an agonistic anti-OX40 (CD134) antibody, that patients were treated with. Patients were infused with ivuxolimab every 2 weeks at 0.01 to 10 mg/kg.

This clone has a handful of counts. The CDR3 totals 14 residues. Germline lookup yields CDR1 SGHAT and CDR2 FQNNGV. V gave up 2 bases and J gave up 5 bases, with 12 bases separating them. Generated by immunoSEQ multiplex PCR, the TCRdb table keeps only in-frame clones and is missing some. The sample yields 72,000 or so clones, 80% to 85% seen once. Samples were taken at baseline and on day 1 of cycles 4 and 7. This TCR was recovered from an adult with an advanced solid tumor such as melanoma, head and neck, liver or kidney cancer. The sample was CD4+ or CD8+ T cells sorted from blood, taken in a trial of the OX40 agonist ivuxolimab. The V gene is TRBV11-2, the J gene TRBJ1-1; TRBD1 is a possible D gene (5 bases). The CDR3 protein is CASSLRVGETEAFF. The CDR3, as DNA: TGTGCCAGCAGCTTACGGGTAGGGGAAACTGAAGCTTTCTTT.